This T cell receptor (beta chain) was profiled in a study of T cells in Graves' hyperthyroidism and ophthalmopathy. Study observations and caveats: A model of 13 V-J features distinguished ophthalmopathy from stable hyperthyroidism.

The CDR3 totals 16 residues. The germline V gene encodes CDR1 SEHNR and CDR2 FQNEAQ (reference sequence). Losses at the gene ends were 2 bases for V and 3 bases for J; bases not matched to a gene: 6. Template material for amplifying TCR beta CDR3 regions consisted of RNA transcripts. TCR CDR3 underwent first-round RT-PCR with the HTBI primer set. One entry per CDR3 protein results from TCRdb running MiXCR on the multiplex PCR reads. The table lists 500,000 to 650,000 distinct CDR3 sequences, approximately 49% of them singletons. For this clonotype: Its specificity is not known.

Material for sequencing was peripheral blood or thyroid tissue (not recorded which). V and J are TRBV7-9 and TRBJ2-7; TRBD2 matches 11 bases. The sequence was obtained from an adult woman with Graves' disease, either hyperthyroidism or ophthalmopathy (not recorded which). The CDR3 region has the DNA TGTGCCAGCAGCTTACAACAGGGGACTAGCGGCTACGAGCAGTACTTC. Translated, it gives CASSLQQGTSGYEQYF.